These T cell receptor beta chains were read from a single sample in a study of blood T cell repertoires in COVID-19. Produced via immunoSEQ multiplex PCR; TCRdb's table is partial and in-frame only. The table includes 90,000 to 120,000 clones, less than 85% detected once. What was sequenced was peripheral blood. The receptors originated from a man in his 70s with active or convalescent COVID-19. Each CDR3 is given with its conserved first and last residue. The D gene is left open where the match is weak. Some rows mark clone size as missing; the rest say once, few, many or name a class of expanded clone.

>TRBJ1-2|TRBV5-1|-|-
TGCGCCAGCAAACAGGAAGGATATGGCTACACCTTC
CASKQEGYGYTF
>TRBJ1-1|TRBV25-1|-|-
TGTGCCAGCAGTGAAGGGGGCCGGAACACTGAAGCTTTCTTT
CASSEGGRNTEAFF
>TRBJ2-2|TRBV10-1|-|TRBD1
TGCGCCAGCTCGGACAGGGTAACAGGGGAGCTGTTTTTT
CASSDRVTGELFF
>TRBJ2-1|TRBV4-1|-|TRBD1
TGCGCCAGCAGCCAAGCGGTAGGGGGCGACAATGAGCAGTTCTTC
CASSQAVGGDNEQFF
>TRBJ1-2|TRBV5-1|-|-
TGCGCCAGCAGCAGGGAGGGCAGGGATGGCTACACCTTC
CASSREGRDGYTF
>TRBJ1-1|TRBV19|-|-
TGTGCCAGCCACCACTTGATGAACACTGAAGCTTTCTTT
CASHHLMNTEAFF
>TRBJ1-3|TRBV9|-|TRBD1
TGTGCCAGCAGCGTAGAGGGGGGGACAGGGATAAACACCATATATTTT
CASSVEGGTGINTIYF
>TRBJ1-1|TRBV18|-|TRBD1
TGTGCCAGCTCACCAAAGAACGGACAGGTTTTGGCCACTGAAGCTTTCTTT
CASSPKNGQVLATEAFF
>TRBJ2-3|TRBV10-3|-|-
TGTGCCATCAGCCCCTCGGACCGGGAAAGTGATACGCAGTATTTT
CAISPSDRESDTQYF
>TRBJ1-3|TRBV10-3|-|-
TGTGCCATCAGTGCAACGCAGGGTGAAGGCGACTCTGGAAACACCATATATTTT
CAISATQGEGDSGNTIYF
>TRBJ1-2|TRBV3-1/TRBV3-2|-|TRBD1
TGTGCCAGCAGCCAAGTGATAGGGGGCGGGTATGGCTACACCTTC
CASSQVIGGGYGYTF
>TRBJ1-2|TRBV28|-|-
TGTGCCAGCAGTTTAGCGGAGTACTATGGCTACACCTTC
CASSLAEYYGYTF
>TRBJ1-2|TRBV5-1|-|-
TGCGCCAGCAGCCCCGAGGGAGGGGAAAATGGCTACACCTTC
CASSPEGGENGYTF
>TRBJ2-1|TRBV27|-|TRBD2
TGTGCCAGCAGGGCCGGGACTAACTACAATGAGCAGTTCTTC
CASRAGTNYNEQFF
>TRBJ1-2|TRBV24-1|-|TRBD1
TGTGCCACCAGGGGACAGGGGCATGGCTACACCTTC
CATRGQGHGYTF
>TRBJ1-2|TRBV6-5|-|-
TGTGCCAGCAGTACAACAGGCGTTCGTGGCTACACCTTC
CASSTTGVRGYTF
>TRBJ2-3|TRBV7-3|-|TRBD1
TGTGCCAGCAGCTACGACTCAGGGGGTACGCAGTATTTT
CASSYDSGGTQYF
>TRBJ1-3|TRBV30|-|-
TGTGCCTGGAGTGGGTCGTCAGCTGGAAACACCATATATTTT
CAWSGSSAGNTIYF
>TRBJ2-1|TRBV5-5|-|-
TGTGCCAGCAGCTTGGCAGTACAGGGCTACAATGAGCAGTTCTTC
CASSLAVQGYNEQFF
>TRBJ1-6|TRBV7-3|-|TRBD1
TGTGCCAGCAGCCCAGGACAGGGGAGCATCCTCCACTTT
CASSPGQGSILHF
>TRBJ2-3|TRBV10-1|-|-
TGCGCCAGCAGTGTCGCCAGAACAGATACGCAGTATTTT
CASSVARTDTQYF
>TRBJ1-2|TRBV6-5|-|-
TGTGCCAGCAGTCCCCGCGAGGACTATGGCTACACCTTC
CASSPREDYGYTF
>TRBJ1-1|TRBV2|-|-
TGTGCCAGCAGTGAACCGCGGGACCAAGAGGGCACTGAAGCTTTCTTT
CASSEPRDQEGTEAFF
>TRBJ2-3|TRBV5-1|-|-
TGCGCCAGCAGCTACTCAGGGAATACGCAGTATTTT
CASSYSGNTQYF
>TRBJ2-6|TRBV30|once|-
TGTGCCTGGAGTCTCCTTGCTGGGGCCAACGTCCTGACTTTC
CAWSLLAGANVLTF